The entry below gives a single T cell receptor (beta chain) sequence along with its context. Profiling relied on immunoSEQ multiplex PCR, and the TCRdb table lists in-frame clones only, not all of them. The sample includes about 250,000 clones, approximately 86% of them seen just once. Germline V gives CDR1 LGHNA, CDR2 YNFKEQ. V lost 5 bases to trimming and J lost 4 bases; unmatched junction nucleotides: 17. This CDR3 contains 19 residues. This sample was taken from a study of blood T cell repertoires in COVID-19. The specimen sequenced was peripheral blood. This chain connects TRBV4-2 to TRBJ1-2; 12 bases match TRBD1. The source is a woman between 55 and 75 years old who had recovered from COVID-19. CDR3 loop: CASSKFYPGQGARTYGYTF. In nucleotides, the CDR3 is TGTGCCAGCAGCAAATTTTACCCGGGACAGGGGGCGAGGACCTATGGCTACACCTTC.